The clone carrying this T cell receptor beta chain appeared a single time. Two negative PCRs, clearance, or symptom resolution had been documented for recovered Cohort 3 donors. These data come from a study of blood T cell repertoires in COVID-19. Study background: The analysed material was cDNA or gDNA that came from T cells, B-cell-depleted T cells, or PBMCs.

In the authors' workflow: How many nucleated cells were present was estimated from reference gene primer amplification. The repertoire was sequenced with immunoSEQ multiplex PCR; TCRdb's copy has only in-frame clones and lacks some. That table supplies the V and J calls and clone size; D and trimming were determined from the DNA. This sample carries some 380,000 clones, around 87% of them seen once, and the ten largest clones take 1% to 1.5%. Sequenced sample: PBMCs or T cells enriched from blood (not recorded which). The TCR originated in a young man who had recovered from COVID-19.

The CDR3 region is CASSQDPGRSYEQYF. The CDR3 nucleotides read TGTGCCAGCAGCCAAGATCCCGGTCGGAGTTACGAGCAGTACTTC. The chain combines TRBV3-1 (or the pseudogene TRBV3-2) with TRBJ2-7; D is undetermined. The V and J ends lost 0 bases and 4 bases respectively, with 13 bases between them. The CDR3 contains 15 residues. The germline gives CDR1 LGHDT, CDR2 YNNKEL (reference sequence).